The entry that follows covers one T cell receptor (beta chain) sequence. The data belong to a study of cytomegalovirus exposure and HLA in healthy donors. The CDR3 runs to 17 residues. Germline loops: CDR1 LGHNA, CDR2 YSLEER. With 0 bases clipped from V and 3 bases from J, the junction kept 9 bases outside the gene matches. Amplification used 60 Vbeta primers and 13 Jbeta primers. This table comes from immunoSEQ multiplex PCR, and its TCRdb copy is limited to in-frame clones, with some not included. The table has 210,000 or so clones, around 89% seen once; the top ten hold roughly 0.99%. Sequenced input: PBMCs. The origin of this receptor is a young woman in good health and CMV-seronegative. The chain combines TRBV4-3 with TRBJ2-3; 7 bases align to TRBD1. In DNA form, the CDR3 reads TGCGCCAGCAGCCAAGAAAGTCGACAGGGATTAACAGATACGCAGTATTTT. Translating gives CASSQESRQGLTDTQYF.